This TCR beta chain stems from a study of blood T cell repertoires in COVID-19. Whole-study context: Sources were T cells, B-cell-depleted T cells, or PBMCs; the material itself was cDNA or gDNA.

This CDR3 spans 12 amino acids. The V gene lost 5 bases and the J gene lost 8 bases, with 12 bases spanning the gap. Authors' processing steps: Amplification of reference gene primers was used by the study to estimate nucleated cell counts. Assay: immunoSEQ multiplex PCR; the TCRdb copy retains only in-frame clones and omits some. V, J and clone size derive from that table, while D and trimming were established from the DNA sequence. This sample carries 310,000 or so clones, more than 75% of them seen once, and the ten largest clones take about 10%. This receptor was identified in a woman between 18 and 29 years old who had recovered from COVID-19. The sequencing sample was made of PBMCs or T cells enriched from blood (not recorded which). This chain connects TRBV12-3 or TRBV12-4 to TRBJ1-2, with D tentatively TRBD1 (5 bases). Here the CDR3 reads CASSLGLGGYTF. CDR3 in DNA: TGTGCCAGCAGTCTGGGACTAGGAGGCTACACCTTC.